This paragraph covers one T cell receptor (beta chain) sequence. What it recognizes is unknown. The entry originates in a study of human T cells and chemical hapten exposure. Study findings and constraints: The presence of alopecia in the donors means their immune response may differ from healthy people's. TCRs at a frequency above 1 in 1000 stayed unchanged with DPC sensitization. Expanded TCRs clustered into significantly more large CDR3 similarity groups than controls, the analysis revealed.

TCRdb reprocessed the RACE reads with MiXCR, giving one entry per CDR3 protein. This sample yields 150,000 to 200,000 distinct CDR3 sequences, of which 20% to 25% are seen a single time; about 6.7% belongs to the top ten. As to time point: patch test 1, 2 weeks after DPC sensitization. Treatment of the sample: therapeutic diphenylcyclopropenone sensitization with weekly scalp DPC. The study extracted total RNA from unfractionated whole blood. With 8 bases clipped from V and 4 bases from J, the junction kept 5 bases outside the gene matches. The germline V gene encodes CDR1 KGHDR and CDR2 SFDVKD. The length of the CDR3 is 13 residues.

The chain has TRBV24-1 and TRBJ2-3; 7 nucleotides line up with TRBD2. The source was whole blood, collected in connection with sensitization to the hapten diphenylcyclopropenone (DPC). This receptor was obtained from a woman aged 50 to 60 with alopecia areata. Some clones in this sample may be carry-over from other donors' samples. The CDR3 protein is CATMKAGADTQYF. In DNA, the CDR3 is TGTGCCACCATGAAGGCGGGAGCAGATACGCAGTATTTT.